This note documents a single TCR beta chain sequence. The antigen is unknown. The source of the sample is a study of a mutant IDH1 vaccine in newly diagnosed glioma. Overall study context: Eight vaccinations went to patients in weeks 1, 3, 5, 7, 11, 15, 19, 23. Patients received vaccination from 4-6 weeks after radiotherapy alone, or with temozolomide cycles.

Libraries were prepared by immunoSEQ multiplex PCR; TCRdb keeps only in-frame clonotypes and omits some of them. The sample yields about 54,000 clones, about 80% seen once. In germline, CDR1 is SEHNR, CDR2 FQNEAQ (reference sequence). After removal of 5 bases from V and 3 bases from J, the junction contained 5 bases not matched to a gene. CDR3 length equals 14 residues. This sample's time point: week 5, during vaccination. Doses consisted of 300 ug of mutant IDH1 20-mer peptide each, paired with topical imiquimod. The clonotype originates from a man in his thirties or forties with glioma. The input for sequencing was PBMCs, taken from a glioma patient whose treatment included an IDH1 peptide vaccine. This chain joins TRBV7-9 and TRBJ1-2, with TRBD1 matching over 8 bases. DNA of the CDR3: TGTGCCAGCAGCGACGGACAGGGCCACTATGGCTACACCTTC. It translates to CASSDGQGHYGYTF.